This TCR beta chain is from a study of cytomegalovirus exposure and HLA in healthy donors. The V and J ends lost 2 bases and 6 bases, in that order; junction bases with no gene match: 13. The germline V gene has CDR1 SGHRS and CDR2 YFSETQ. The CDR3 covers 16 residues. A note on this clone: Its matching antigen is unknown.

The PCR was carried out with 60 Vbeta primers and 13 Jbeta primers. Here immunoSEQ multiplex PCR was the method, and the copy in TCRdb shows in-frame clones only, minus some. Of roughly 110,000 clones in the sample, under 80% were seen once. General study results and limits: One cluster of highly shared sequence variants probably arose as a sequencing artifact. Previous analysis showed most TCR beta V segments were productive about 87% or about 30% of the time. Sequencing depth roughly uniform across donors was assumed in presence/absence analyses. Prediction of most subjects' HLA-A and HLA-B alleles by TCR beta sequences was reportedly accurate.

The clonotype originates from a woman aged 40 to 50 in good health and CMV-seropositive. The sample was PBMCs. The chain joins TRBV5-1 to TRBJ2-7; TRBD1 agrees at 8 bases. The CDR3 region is CASSFAGGAVRTEQYF. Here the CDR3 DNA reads TGCGCCAGCAGCTTTGCAGGGGGCGCGGTCCGGACCGAGCAGTACTTC. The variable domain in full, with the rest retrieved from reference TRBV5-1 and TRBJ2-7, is KAGVTQTPRYLIKTRGQQVTLSCSPISGHRSVSWYQQTPGQGLQFLFEYFSETQRNKGNFPGRFSGRQFSNSRSEMNVSTLELGDSALYLCASSFAGGAVRTEQYFGPGTRLTVT.